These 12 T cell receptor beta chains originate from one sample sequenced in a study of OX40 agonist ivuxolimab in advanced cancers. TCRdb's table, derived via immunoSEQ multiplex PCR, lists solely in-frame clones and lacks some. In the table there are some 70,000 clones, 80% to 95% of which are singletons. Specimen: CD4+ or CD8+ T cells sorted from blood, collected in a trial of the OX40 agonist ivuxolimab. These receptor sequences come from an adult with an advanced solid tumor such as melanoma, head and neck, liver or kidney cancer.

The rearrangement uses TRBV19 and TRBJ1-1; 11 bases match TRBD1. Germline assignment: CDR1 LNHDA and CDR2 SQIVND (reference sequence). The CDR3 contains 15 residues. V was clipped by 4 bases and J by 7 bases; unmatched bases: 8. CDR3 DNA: TGTGCCAGTAGTAGACGGACAGGGGGCGATATTGAAGCTTTCTTT. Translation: CASSRRTGGDIEAFF.

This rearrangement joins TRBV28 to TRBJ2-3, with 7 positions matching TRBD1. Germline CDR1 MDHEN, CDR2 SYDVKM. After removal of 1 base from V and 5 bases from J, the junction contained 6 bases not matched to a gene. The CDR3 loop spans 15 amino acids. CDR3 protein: CASSLSTGIGDTQYF. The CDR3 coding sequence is TGTGCCAGCAGTTTATCGACAGGGATTGGAGATACGCAGTATTTT. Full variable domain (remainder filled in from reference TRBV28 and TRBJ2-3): DVKVTQSSRYLVKRTGEKVFLECVQDMDHENMFWYRQDPGLGLRLIYFSYDVKMKEKGDIPEGYSVSREKKERFSLILESASTNQTSMYLCASSLSTGIGDTQYFGPGTRLTVL.

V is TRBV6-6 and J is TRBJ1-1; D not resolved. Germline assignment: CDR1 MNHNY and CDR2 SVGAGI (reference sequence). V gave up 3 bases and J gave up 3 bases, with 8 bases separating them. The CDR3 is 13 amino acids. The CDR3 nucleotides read TGTGCCAGCAGTTATGACACCTACACTGAAGCTTTCTTT. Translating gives CASSYDTYTEAFF.

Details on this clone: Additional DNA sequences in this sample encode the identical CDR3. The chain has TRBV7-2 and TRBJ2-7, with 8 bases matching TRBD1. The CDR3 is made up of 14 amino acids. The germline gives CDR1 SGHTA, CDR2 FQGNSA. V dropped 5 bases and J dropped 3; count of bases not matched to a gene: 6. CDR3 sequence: CASSPTGGIYEQYF. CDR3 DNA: TGTGCCAGCAGCCCTACAGGGGGGATCTACGAGCAGTACTTC.

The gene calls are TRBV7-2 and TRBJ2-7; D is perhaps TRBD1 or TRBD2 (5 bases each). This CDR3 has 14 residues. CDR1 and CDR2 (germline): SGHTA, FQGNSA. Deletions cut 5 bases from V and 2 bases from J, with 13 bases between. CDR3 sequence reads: CASSIGTPTYEQYF. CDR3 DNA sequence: TGTGCCAGCAGCATCGGGACGCCGACCTACGAGCAGTACTTC. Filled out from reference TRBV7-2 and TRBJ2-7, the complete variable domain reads GAGVSQSPSNKVTEKGKDVELRCDPISGHTALYWYRQSLGQGLEFLIYFQGNSAPDKSGLPSDRFSAERTGGSVSTLTIQRTQQEDSAVYLCASSIGTPTYEQYFGPGTRLTVT.

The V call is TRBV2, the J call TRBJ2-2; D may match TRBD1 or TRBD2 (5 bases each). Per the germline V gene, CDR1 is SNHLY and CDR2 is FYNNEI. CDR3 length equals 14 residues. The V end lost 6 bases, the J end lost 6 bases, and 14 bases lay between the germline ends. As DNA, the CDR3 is TGTGCCAGCAGGTCCGGGACCAATTCCGGGGAGCTGTTTTTT. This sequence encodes CASRSGTNSGELFF.

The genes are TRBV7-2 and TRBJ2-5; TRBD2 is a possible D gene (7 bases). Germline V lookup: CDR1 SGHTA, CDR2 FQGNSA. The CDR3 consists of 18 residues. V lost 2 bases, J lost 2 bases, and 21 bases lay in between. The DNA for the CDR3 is TGTGCCAGCAGCTTAAAGGGGATGGGGGCGGGGGTACAAGAGACCCAGTACTTC. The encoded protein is CASSLKGMGAGVQETQYF.

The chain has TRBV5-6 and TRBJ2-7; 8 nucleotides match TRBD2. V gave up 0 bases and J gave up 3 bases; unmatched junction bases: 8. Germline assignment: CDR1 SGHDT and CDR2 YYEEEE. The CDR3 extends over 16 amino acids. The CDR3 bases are TGTGCCAGCAGCTTGGGGACGGGAGGGGGTATCTACGAGCAGTACTTC. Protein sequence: CASSLGTGGGIYEQYF.

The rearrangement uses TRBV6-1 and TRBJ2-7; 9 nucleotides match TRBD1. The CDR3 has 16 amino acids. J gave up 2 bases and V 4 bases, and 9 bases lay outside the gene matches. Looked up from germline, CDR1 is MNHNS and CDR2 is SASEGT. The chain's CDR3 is CASSVPTGQGPYEQYF. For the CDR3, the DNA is TGTGCCAGCAGTGTCCCTACGGGACAGGGCCCCTACGAGCAGTACTTC.

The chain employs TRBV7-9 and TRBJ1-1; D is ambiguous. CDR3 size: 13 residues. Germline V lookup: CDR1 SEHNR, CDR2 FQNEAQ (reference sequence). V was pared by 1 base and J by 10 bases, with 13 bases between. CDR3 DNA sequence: TGTGCCAGCAGCTTAGGCCTTGGCCAAGCAGCTTTCTTT. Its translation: CASSLGLGQAAFF. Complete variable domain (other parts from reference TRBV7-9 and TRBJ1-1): DTGVSQNPRHKITKRGQNVTFRCDPISEHNRLYWYRQTLGQGPEFLTYFQNEAQLEKSRLLSDRFSAERPKGSFSTLEIQRTEQGDSAMYLCASSLGLGQAAFFGQGTRLTVV.

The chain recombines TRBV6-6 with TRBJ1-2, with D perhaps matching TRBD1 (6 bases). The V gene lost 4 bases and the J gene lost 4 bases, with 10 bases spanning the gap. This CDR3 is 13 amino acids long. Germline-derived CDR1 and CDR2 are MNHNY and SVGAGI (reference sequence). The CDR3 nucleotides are TGTGCCAGCAGTTCCCAGGGGACCTATGGCTACACCTTC. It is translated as CASSSQGTYGYTF.

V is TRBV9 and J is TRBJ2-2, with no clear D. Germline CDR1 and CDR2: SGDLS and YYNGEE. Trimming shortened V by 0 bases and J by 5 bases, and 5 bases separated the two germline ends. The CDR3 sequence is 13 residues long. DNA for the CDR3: TGTGCCAGCAGCGTAGACGTTACCGGGGAGCTGTTTTTT. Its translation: CASSVDVTGELFF.